The 21 T cell receptor beta chains below come from one sample, sequenced in a study of T cell repertoires in cytomegalovirus infection. Via MiXCR, TCRdb re-called the reads, giving one row per CDR3 protein. The table lists about 160,000 distinct CDR3 sequences, more than 15% of them singletons, with under 20% in the top ten. The specimen sequenced was CD8+ T cells from PBMCs. The receptors shown here come from a human donor in good health (CMV status not recorded). Some clones in this sample may be carry-over from other donors' samples.

The chain is built from TRBV7-9 and TRBJ1-2, with D unclear. CDR3 length equals 12 residues. CDR1 and CDR2 (germline): SEHNR, FQNEAQ (reference sequence). The V and J ends lost 4 bases and 6 bases respectively, with 9 bases between them. This CDR3 reads CASSSPQNGYTF. DNA for the CDR3: TGTGCCAGCAGCTCTCCGCAGAATGGCTACACCTTC.

There are many counts of this clonotype. The chain carries TRBV2 and TRBJ1-1, with D unresolved. The CDR3 is 13 residues long. Trimming took 2 bases from V and 4 from J, leaving 8 bases between them. The germline gives CDR1 SNHLY, CDR2 FYNNEI. The CDR3 loop is CASSEYLGTEAFF. CDR3 in DNA: TGTGCCAGCAGTGAATACCTGGGCACTGAAGCTTTCTTT.

V usage is TRBV6-5 and J usage is TRBJ1-1; D call uncertain. V gave up 0 bases and J gave up 10 bases, with 12 bases separating them. CDR3 size: 13 residues. The germline CDR1 and CDR2 sequences are MNHEY and SVGAGI. The CDR3 spells CASSYSAGSTAFF. In nucleotides, the CDR3 is TGTGCCAGCAGTTACTCGGCTGGGTCAACAGCTTTCTTT.

The chain has TRBV4-3 and TRBJ2-1, with D hard to call. The length of the CDR3 is 16 residues. Per germline, CDR1 LGHNA and CDR2 YSLEER. Trimming shortened V by 2 bases and J by 0 bases, and 11 bases separated the two germline ends. The CDR3 DNA follows: TGCGCCAGCAGCCAAAATACAGTTACCTCCTACAATGAGCAGTTCTTC. It encodes CASSQNTVTSYNEQFF.

The chain joins TRBV6-8 to TRBJ2-7; 11 nucleotides agree with TRBD2. The V segment lost 7 bases and the J segment 0 bases; nucleotides outside the gene matches: 5. The CDR3 runs to 15 residues. The germline gives CDR1 MNHGY, CDR2 SAAAGT. The CDR3 spells CASTEGLAVSYEQYF. CDR3 DNA: TGTGCCAGCACCGAGGGACTAGCGGTCTCCTACGAGCAGTACTTC.

This clonotype was observed a handful of times. In DNA form, the CDR3 reads TGTGCCAGTACCCTTGGGAACAGCCTCTATGAAGCTTTCTTT. Translation: CASTLGNSLYEAFF. J is TRBJ1-1 and V is TRBV19; no clear D gene. Germline V gives CDR1 LNHDA, CDR2 SQIVND (reference sequence). V was clipped by 7 bases and J by 7 bases, with 19 bases between them. The CDR3 contains 14 residues.

This rearrangement joins TRBV5-4 to TRBJ1-2; D not certain. This CDR3 is built from 13 residues. Looked up from germline, CDR1 is SGHNT and CDR2 is YYREEE (reference sequence). The V end lost 1 base, the J end lost 4 bases, and 8 bases lay between the germline ends. As DNA, the CDR3 is TGTGCCAGCAGCTTGCGACCGAGCTATGGCTACACCTTC. Translated, it gives CASSLRPSYGYTF.

This clonotype showed up just a few times. The chain uses TRBV7-2 and TRBJ1-2, with a weak D call TRBD1 (6 bases). Germline V gene data show CDR1 as SGHTA and CDR2 as FQGNSA. V lost 6 bases and J 6 bases, leaving 17 bases between the germline ends. There are 14 residues in the CDR3. CDR3 sequence (DNA): TGTGCCAGCAGTCGTCCTACAGGGTTCGATGGCTACACCTTC. As protein: CASSRPTGFDGYTF.

The CDR3 DNA reads as TGCAGCGTTGAAGAACCGCCGCTCGGCACTGAAGCTTTCTTT. Protein product: CSVEEPPLGTEAFF. The J gene is TRBJ1-1, the V gene TRBV29-1; no clear D gene. With 0 bases removed from V and 4 bases from J, the gap between germline ends came to 12 bases. This CDR3 has 14 residues. Germline values: CDR1 SQVTM, CDR2 ANQGSEA.

The V call is TRBV19, the J call TRBJ2-2, with TRBD2 matching 8 bases. This CDR3 contains 12 residues. The V gene's germline CDR1 is LNHDA and CDR2 SQIVND (reference sequence). V lost 9 bases and J lost 8; bases outside the gene matches: 5. CDR3 nucleotides: TGTGCCAGCCTTAGCGGGATGGGGGAGCTGTTTTTT. This encodes CASLSGMGELFF.

This clonotype has a handful of counts. This rearrangement joins TRBV7-2 to TRBJ2-3; 11 bases match TRBD2. There are 17 residues in the CDR3. Germline-derived CDR1 and CDR2 are SGHTA and FQGNSA. The V and J ends lost 5 bases and 4 bases, in that order; junction bases with no gene match: 11. DNA of the CDR3: TGTGCCAGCAGCACCCGACTAGCGGGGCCCCTCCCAGATACGCAGTATTTT. Its translation is CASSTRLAGPLPDTQYF.

The genes are TRBV6-2 or TRBV6-3 and TRBJ1-1; 9 nucleotides match TRBD1. The trim removed 2 bases at V and 5 bases at J, leaving 9 bases unmatched. This CDR3 spans 16 amino acids. The germline gives CDR1 MNHEY, CDR2 SVGEGT. CDR3: CASSYTGDRVGTEAFF. The CDR3 nucleotides read TGTGCCAGCAGTTACACGGGGGACAGGGTTGGGACTGAAGCTTTCTTT.

This clonotype has just a few counts. This chain links TRBV7-9 with TRBJ2-1; D gene unclear. V lost 1 base and J lost 5, with 12 bases in between. The CDR3 runs 15 residues. The germline V gene has CDR1 SEHNR and CDR2 FQNEAQ (reference sequence). The DNA for the CDR3 is TGTGCCAGCAGCTTAGTACGTGGTTTGGACAATGAGCAGTTCTTC. Translation gives CASSLVRGLDNEQFF.

CDR3 DNA sequence: TGTGCCAGCCTGGACGGGGGGTCCTCCTACGAGCAGTACTTC. Amino acid sequence: CASLDGGSSYEQYF. The chain links TRBV11-2 to TRBJ2-7; 7 bases match TRBD2. This CDR3 has 14 residues. V shed 8 bases and J 0 bases; nucleotides not matched to a gene: 7. The germline V gene has CDR1 SGHAT and CDR2 FQNNGV.

This clonotype has a handful of counts. The genes are TRBV7-8 and TRBJ1-1; no firm D call. Trimming pared 2 bases from V and 7 bases from J, leaving 8 bases between. Germline CDR1 reads SGHVS; CDR2 reads FQNEAQ. This CDR3 comprises 12 residues. The CDR3 DNA follows: TGTGCCAGCAGCTTAACGACGGGTGAAGCTTTCTTT. This gives the protein CASSLTTGEAFF.

This clonotype has more than one count but fewer than ten. The chain links TRBV15 to TRBJ1-4; 10 bases agree with TRBD1. J gave up 7 bases and V 2 bases, and 4 bases lay outside the gene matches. Germline-derived CDR1 and CDR2 are LNHNV and YYDKDF (reference sequence). This CDR3 contains 15 residues. CDR3 DNA: TGTGCCACCAGCAGACGACAGGGGGCTACTGAAAAACTGTTTTTT. This translates into CATSRRQGATEKLFF.

The chain uses TRBV7-9 and TRBJ1-5, with TRBD1 as a possible D gene (6 bases). The V end lost 4 bases, the J end lost 3 bases, and 10 bases lay between the germline ends. The CDR3 is 14 amino acids. Germline CDR1 reads SEHNR; CDR2 reads FQNEAQ (reference sequence). Written as DNA, the CDR3 is TGTGCCAGCAGCTCCGGACAGTTCAATCAGCCCCAGCATTTT. It encodes CASSSGQFNQPQHF.

The chain employs TRBV6-2 or TRBV6-3 and TRBJ1-6; D unclear. This CDR3 is 15 amino acids long. V lost 4 bases and J lost 7, with 14 bases in between. The germline V gene has CDR1 MNHEY and CDR2 SVGEGT. The CDR3 loop is CASSLDPGPNSPLHF. CDR3 sequence (DNA): TGTGCCAGCAGTTTGGACCCCGGACCCAATTCACCCCTCCACTTT.

A note on this clonotype: As the CDR3 is not closed by the conserved phenylalanine or tryptophan, this likely results from a read error. The genes are TRBV7-9 and TRBJ2-1; D is possibly TRBD1 (5 bases). Germline assignment: CDR1 SEHNR and CDR2 FQNEAQ (reference sequence). This CDR3 has 14 residues. Trimming shortened V by 3 bases and J by 4 bases, and 10 bases separated the two germline ends. In DNA form, the CDR3 reads TGTGCCAGCAGCTTCCCGACAGAGTACAATGAGCAGTTCTTG. Amino acids: CASSFPTEYNEQFL.

J is TRBJ2-4 and V is TRBV25-1, with D tentatively TRBD1 (5 bases). The CDR3 loop spans 12 amino acids. V lost 0 bases and J 14 bases, leaving 11 bases between the germline ends. CDR1 is MGHDK and CDR2 is SYGVNS in the germline V gene. The CDR3 reads CASSEYAGMKYF. The CDR3 nucleotides read TGTGCCAGCAGTGAATATGCAGGGATGAAGTACTTC.

This clonotype has a handful of counts. V is TRBV7-9 and J is TRBJ2-7; D possibly corresponds to TRBD1 (5 bases). V shed 7 bases and J shed 0 bases, with 13 bases lying between them. CDR3 length: 14 amino acids. Looked up from germline, CDR1 is SEHNR and CDR2 is FQNEAQ (reference sequence). This chain's CDR3 is CASTTPGHSYEQYF. The CDR3 DNA reads as TGTGCCAGCACTACTCCCGGACACTCCTACGAGCAGTACTTC.